The rows below give T cell receptor beta chains drawn from one sample of a study of T cells in Graves' hyperthyroidism and ophthalmopathy. TCRdb reprocessed the multiplex PCR reads via MiXCR and lists one record per CDR3 protein. This sample has 350,000 or so distinct CDR3 sequences, with around 20% found just once. The sample taken for sequencing was blood. The receptors derive from a woman between 45 and 65 years old with Graves' hyperthyroidism. Both conserved end residues are part of each CDR3. D genes are given only for firm matches.

14 | TRBD1 | TRBV27 | CASSRQGGSYEQYF
12 | NA | TRBV3-1 | CASSQVLDTQYF
15 | TRBD1 | TRBV2 | CASRKQTGSGNTTYF
15 | NA | TRBV6-1 | CASTRDFLSYNEQFF
15 | TRBD2 | TRBV2 | CASRELAGETDTQYF
15 | NA | TRBV6-1 | CASSAQGVLNTEAFF
15 | NA | TRBV5-1 | CASSLDTGRPYEQYF
15 | TRBD1 | TRBV6-2/TRBV6-3 | CASSAAGTGLEFAFF
17 | TRBD2 | TRBV7-9 | CASSRTSGSVGGETQYF
15 | NA | TRBV12-3/TRBV12-4 | CASSLGQTPNTEAFF
15 | NA | TRBV3-1 | CASSQGGHHLYEQYF
14 | NA | TRBV2 | CASSAQRSNQPQHF
15 | NA | TRBV15 | CATSRDTQSSYEQYF
11 | NA | TRBV27 | CASSLIPYQFF
14 | TRBD1 | TRBV10-3 | CAISEGQGGREQFF
13 | TRBD1 | TRBV2 | CASNLRGINEQFF
17 | NA | TRBV9 | CASSVGVIQSSYNEQFF